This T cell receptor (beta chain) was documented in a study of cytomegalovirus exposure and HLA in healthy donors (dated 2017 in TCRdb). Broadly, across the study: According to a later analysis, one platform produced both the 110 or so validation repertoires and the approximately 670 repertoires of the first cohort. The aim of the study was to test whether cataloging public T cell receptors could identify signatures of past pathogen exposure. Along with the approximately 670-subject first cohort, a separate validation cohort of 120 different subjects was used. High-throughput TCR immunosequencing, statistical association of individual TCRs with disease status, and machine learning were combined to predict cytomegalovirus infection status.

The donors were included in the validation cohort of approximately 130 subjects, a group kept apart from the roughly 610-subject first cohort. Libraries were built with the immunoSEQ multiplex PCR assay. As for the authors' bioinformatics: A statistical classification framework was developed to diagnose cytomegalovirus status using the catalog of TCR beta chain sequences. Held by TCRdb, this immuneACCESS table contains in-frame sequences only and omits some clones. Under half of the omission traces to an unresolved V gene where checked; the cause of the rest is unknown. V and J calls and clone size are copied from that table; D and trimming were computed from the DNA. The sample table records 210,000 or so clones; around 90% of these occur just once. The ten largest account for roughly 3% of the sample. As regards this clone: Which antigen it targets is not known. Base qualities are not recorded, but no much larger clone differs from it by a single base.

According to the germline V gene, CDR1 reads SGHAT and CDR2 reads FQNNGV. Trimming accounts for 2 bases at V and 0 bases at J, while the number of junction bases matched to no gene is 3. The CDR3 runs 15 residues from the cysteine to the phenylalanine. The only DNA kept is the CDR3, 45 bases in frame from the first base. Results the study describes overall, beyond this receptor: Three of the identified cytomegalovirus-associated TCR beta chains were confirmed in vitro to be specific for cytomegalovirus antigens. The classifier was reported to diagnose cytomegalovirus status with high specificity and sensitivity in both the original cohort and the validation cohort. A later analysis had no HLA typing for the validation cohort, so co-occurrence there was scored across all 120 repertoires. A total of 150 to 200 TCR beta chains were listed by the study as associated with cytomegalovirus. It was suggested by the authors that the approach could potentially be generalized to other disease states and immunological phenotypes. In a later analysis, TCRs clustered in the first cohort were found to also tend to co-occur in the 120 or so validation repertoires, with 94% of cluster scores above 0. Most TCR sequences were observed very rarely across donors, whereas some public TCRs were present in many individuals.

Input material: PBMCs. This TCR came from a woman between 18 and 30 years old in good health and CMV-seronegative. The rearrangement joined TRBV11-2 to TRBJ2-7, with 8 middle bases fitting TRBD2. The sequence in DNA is TGTGCCAGCAGCTTATCACTAGCGGACTCCTACGAGCAGTACTTC. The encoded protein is CASSLSLADSYEQYF.